This T cell receptor (beta chain) was obtained from a study of T-cell memory formation after mild COVID-19. As for the study in general: Among the donors, TCR clusters were largely specific to each donor.

CDR1 SGDLS and CDR2 YYNGEE come from the germline V gene. The CDR3 runs to 20 residues. V lost 3 bases to trimming and J lost 0 bases; unmatched junction nucleotides: 18. TCRdb itself ran the 5' RACE reads through MiXCR, one entry per CDR3 protein. The sample records hundreds of thousands of distinct CDR3 sequences, roughly 17% being singletons. About this clonotype: Its antigen remains unknown.

Study conclusions and caveats: Shrinking CD4+ clones were chiefly CM and EM; CD8+ ones were chiefly EMRA.

Material for sequencing was PBMCs or a T cell subset sorted from them (not recorded which). This clonotype originated in an adult woman who had mild COVID-19 (a few samples of this study predate the infection). Cell type and time point are not known. The chain couples TRBV9 to TRBJ1-1, with 9 bases identical to TRBD1. The CDR3 reads CASSDGRDRVIKSMNTEAFF. CDR3 in DNA: TGTGCCAGCAGCGATGGTCGGGACAGGGTAATAAAATCAATGAACACTGAAGCTTTCTTT.